The present T cell receptor beta chain was sequenced within a study of radiation and T cells in renal cell carcinoma. General study points: Top tumor clonotypes rose in blood 2 weeks post-radiation, then contracted.

TCRdb keeps only in-frame clones here, not all; method: immunoSEQ multiplex PCR. Of about 140,000 clones in the sample, around four fifths were seen once. Note on this clone: Antigen unknown.

CDR1 and CDR2 from the germline V gene are LNHDA and SQIVND (reference sequence). V gave up 7 bases and J gave up 8 bases; unmatched junction bases: 12. This CDR3 comprises 15 residues. The sample's time point: baseline pretreatment blood. Regarding treatment: 15 Gy SBRT to primary tumor, nephrectomy 4 weeks later. The patient's renal cell carcinoma had clear cell pathology. The input for sequencing was blood, taken from a patient whose treatment included radiotherapy and nephrectomy. The genes are TRBV19 and TRBJ2-2; 8 bases are shared with TRBD1. This TCR derives from a woman aged 45-65 years with renal cell carcinoma. CDR3 region: CASMPTGGIAGELFF. CDR3 DNA sequence: TGTGCCAGTATGCCCACAGGGGGGATAGCGGGGGAGCTGTTTTTT.